This T cell receptor beta chain was sequenced during a study of shared clonotypes between healthy human individuals. The DNA input per sorted-subset replicate PCR was 200 ng, corresponding to 25,000 to 30,000 T cell genomes. Assay: immunoSEQ multiplex PCR; the TCRdb copy retains only in-frame clones and omits some. The table includes around 700,000 clones, roughly 78% detected once. V dropped 7 bases and J dropped 0 bases, with 15 bases sitting between them. Germline CDR1 MDHEN, CDR2 SYDVKM. The CDR3 totals 16 residues. V usage is TRBV28 and J usage is TRBJ2-2; D is unresolved. The TCR originated in a woman aged 25 to 39 in good health. Material: memory CD4+ T cells sorted from blood. Subset denoted: CD45RA-negative fraction. CDR3 sequence (DNA): TGTGCCAGCATCCCTTTGGGCGCTTCGAACACCGGGGAGCTGTTTTTT. Residues: CASIPLGASNTGELFF.